This TCR beta chain was obtained from a study of blood T cell repertoires in COVID-19. Study information: The analysed material was cDNA or gDNA that came from T cells, B-cell-depleted T cells, or PBMCs.

V trimming: 4 bases; J trimming: 4 bases; junction bases outside the gene matches: 10. The germline gives CDR1 MNHEY, CDR2 SVGEGT. This CDR3 is built from 16 residues. Authors' processing steps: Amplified reference gene primers provided the basis for estimating nucleated cell counts. Assay used: immunoSEQ multiplex PCR; TCRdb lists only in-frame clones, some missing. V and J calls plus clone size are reproduced from that table; the DNA served to infer D and trimming. The table shows 200,000 or so clones, with 75% to 90% occurring only once. The chain joins TRBV6-2 or TRBV6-3 to TRBJ2-5; 9 bases agree with TRBD2. Sequenced sample: peripheral blood. This TCR was sampled from a man aged 25-45 years with COVID-19, enrolled during active disease. In nucleotides, the CDR3 is TGTGCCAGCAGTTCTAATAGCGGGAGCTCGCTAGAGACCCAGTACTTC. As protein: CASSSNSGSSLETQYF.